Listed here is a single TCR beta chain. The target antigen is unknown. The junction had 17 bases not matched to a gene; V was cut back by 5 bases and J by 2 bases. CDR3 length: 20 residues. Germline V gives CDR1 SGHAT, CDR2 FQNNGV. Scientists recovered RNA and DNA together from roughly 20-30 mg of unsorted bulk tissue. Five discrete regions of every tumor underwent sampling. The sample originates from a study of tumor-infiltrating lymphocytes in primary liver carcinoma. Whole-study results and caveats: Tumor samples exhibited a significantly greater top-250-clone fraction than blood samples (p = 0.039).

The researchers produced TCR beta cDNA from 500 to 550 ng total RNA with a constant-region primer. Employing slightly modified ARM-PCR, three nested multiplex PCR rounds were run, and these gave rise to the TCR beta libraries. Primers for the first two PCR rounds were TRBV1-TRBV30 forward primers and a C-beta reverse primer (about 11 cycles per round). TCRdb re-analysed the multiplex PCR reads in MiXCR, keeping a single row per CDR3 protein. The table lists around 71,000 distinct CDR3 sequences, 71% of them singletons. The chain recombines TRBV11-2 with TRBJ2-7; 14 bases are shared with TRBD2. This receptor was taken from a woman between 55 and 75 years old with primary liver carcinoma and hepatitis B virus infection. The specimen sequenced was liver tumor tissue from sampling region 4. Subset here: tumor region T4, right-lateral pole. CDR3 coding DNA: TGTGCCAGCAGCGCCAGTTCCCGACTAGCGGGAGGGCAGAAGCCCTACGAGCAGTACTTC. It is translated as CASSASSRLAGGQKPYEQYF. The whole variable domain, filled in from reference TRBV11-2 and TRBJ2-7, reads EAGVAQSPRYKIIEKRQSVAFWCNPISGHATLYWYQQILGQGPKLLIQFQNNGVVDDSQLPKDRFSAERLKGVDSTLKIQPAKLEDSAVYLCASSASSRLAGGQKPYEQYFGPGTRLTVT.